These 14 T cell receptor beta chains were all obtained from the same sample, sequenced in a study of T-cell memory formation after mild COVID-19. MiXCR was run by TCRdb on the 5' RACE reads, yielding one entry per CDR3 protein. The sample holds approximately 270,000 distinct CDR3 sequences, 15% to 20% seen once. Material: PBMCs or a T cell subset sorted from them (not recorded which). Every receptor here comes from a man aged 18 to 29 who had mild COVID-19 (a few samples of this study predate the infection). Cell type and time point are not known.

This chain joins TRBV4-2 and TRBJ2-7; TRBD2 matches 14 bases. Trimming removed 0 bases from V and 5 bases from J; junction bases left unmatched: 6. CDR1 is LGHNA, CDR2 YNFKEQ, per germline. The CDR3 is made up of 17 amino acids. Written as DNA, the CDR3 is TGTGCCAGCAGCCAAGATAGCGGGACTAGCGGGGGAAACGAGCAGTACTTC. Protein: CASSQDSGTSGGNEQYF.

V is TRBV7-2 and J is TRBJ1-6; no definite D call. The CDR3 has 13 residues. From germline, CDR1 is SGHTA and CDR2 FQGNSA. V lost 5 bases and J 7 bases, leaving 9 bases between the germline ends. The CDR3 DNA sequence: TGTGCCAGCAGCGCCAGTCCCAATTCACCCCTCCACTTT. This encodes CASSASPNSPLHF.

The CDR3: CASSLVLDTQYF. CDR3 nucleotides: TGTGCCAGCAGCTTGGTTTTGGATACGCAGTATTTT. The chain employs TRBV5-5 and TRBJ2-3; no firm D call. Germline CDR1 SGHKS, CDR2 YYEKEE (reference sequence). This CDR3 contains 12 residues. With 0 bases removed from V and 6 bases from J, the gap between germline ends came to 5 bases.

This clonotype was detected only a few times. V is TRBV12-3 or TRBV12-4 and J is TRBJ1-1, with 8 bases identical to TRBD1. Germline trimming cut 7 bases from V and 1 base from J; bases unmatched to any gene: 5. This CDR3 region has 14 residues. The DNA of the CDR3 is TGTGCCAGCACCTTCACAGGGGGGAACACTGAAGCTTTCTTT. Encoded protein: CASTFTGGNTEAFF.

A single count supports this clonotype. CDR3 DNA sequence: TGTGCCAGCAGCTTAGGGTGGACAGTCAGGGATACGCAGTATTTT. It codes for CASSLGWTVRDTQYF. The rearrangement links TRBV7-2 to TRBJ2-3; D might be TRBD1 (6 bases). The germline gives CDR1 SGHTA, CDR2 FQGNSA. The CDR3 totals 15 residues. V shed 1 base and J shed 6 bases, with 14 bases lying between them.

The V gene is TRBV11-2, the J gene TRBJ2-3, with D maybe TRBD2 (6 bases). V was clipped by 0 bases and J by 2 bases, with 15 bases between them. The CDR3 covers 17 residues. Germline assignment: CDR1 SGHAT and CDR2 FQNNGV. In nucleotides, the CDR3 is TGTGCCAGCAGCTTAGATCGCGGGACGGGATCCACAGATACGCAGTATTTT. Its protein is CASSLDRGTGSTDTQYF. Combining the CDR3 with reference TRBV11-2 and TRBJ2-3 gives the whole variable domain EAGVAQSPRYKIIEKRQSVAFWCNPISGHATLYWYQQILGQGPKLLIQFQNNGVVDDSQLPKDRFSAERLKGVDSTLKIQPAKLEDSAVYLCASSLDRGTGSTDTQYFGPGTRLTVL.

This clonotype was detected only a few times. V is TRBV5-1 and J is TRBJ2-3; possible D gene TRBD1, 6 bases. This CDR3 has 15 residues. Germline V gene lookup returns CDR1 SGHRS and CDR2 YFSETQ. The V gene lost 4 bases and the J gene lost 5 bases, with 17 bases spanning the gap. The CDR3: CASSPDRRLQDTQYF. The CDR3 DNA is TGCGCCAGCAGCCCCGACAGGAGACTACAAGATACGCAGTATTTT.

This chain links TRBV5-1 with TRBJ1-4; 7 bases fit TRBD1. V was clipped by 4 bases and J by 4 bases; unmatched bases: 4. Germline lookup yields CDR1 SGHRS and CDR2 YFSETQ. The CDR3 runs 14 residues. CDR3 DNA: TGCGCCAGCAGCCCAGGGACAGATAATGAAAAACTGTTTTTT. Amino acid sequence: CASSPGTDNEKLFF. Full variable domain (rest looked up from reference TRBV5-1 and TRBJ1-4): KAGVTQTPRYLIKTRGQQVTLSCSPISGHRSVSWYQQTPGQGLQFLFEYFSETQRNKGNFPGRFSGRQFSNSRSEMNVSTLELGDSALYLCASSPGTDNEKLFFGSGTQLSVL.

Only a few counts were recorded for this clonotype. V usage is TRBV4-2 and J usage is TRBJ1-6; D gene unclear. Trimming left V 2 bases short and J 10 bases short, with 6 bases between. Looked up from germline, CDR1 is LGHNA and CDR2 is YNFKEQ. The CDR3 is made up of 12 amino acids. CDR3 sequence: CASSQKVSPLHF. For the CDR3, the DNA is TGTGCCAGCAGCCAAAAGGTATCACCCCTCCACTTT.

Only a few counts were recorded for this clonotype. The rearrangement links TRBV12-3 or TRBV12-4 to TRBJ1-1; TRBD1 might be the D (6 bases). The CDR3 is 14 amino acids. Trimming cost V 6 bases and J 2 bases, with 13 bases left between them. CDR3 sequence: CASSTGTINTEAFF. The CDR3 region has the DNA TGTGCCAGCAGCACCGGGACAATCAACACTGAAGCTTTCTTT.

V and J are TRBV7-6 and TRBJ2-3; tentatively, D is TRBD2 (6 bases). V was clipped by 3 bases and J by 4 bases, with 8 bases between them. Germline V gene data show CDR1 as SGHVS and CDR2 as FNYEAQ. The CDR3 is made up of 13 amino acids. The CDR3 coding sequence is TGTGCCAGCAGCTTCGGGGGATCAGATACGCAGTATTTT. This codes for CASSFGGSDTQYF.

CDR3 sequence (DNA): TGTGCCAGCAGCCCCGACGCGGGAAGTTACAATGAGCAGTTCTTC. It encodes CASSPDAGSYNEQFF. The chain carries TRBV5-4 and TRBJ2-1, with D perhaps matching TRBD2 (6 bases). CDR1 and CDR2 (germline): SGHNT, YYREEE (reference sequence). Trimming removed 4 bases from V and 4 bases from J, with 15 bases in between. CDR3 size: 15 residues. Full variable domain (remainder filled in from reference TRBV5-4 and TRBJ2-1): ETGVTQSPTHLIKTRGQQVTLRCSSQSGHNTVSWYQQALGQGPQFIFQYYREEENGRGNFPPRFSGLQFPNYSSELNVNALELDDSALYLCASSPDAGSYNEQFFGPGTRLTVL.

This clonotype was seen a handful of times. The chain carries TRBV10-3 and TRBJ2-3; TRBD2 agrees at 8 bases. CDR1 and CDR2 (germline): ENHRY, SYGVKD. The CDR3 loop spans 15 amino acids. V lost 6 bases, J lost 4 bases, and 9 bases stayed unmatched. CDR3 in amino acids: CAISGGAIVADTQYF. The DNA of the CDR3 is TGTGCCATCAGCGGGGGGGCCATAGTGGCAGATACGCAGTATTTT.

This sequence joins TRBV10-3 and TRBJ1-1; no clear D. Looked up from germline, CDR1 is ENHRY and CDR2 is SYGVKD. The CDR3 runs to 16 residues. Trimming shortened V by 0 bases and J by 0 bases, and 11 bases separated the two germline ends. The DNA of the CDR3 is TGTGCCATCAGTGAGTCGGGTAAGGGAGTGAACACTGAAGCTTTCTTT. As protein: CAISESGKGVNTEAFF.